These T cell receptor beta chains were read from a single sample in a study of Ad26.COV2.S vaccination and SARS-CoV-2 variants. The method was immunoSEQ multiplex PCR; TCRdb's version includes in-frame clones alone and lacks a portion of them. The data show 350,000 to 450,000 clones, with roughly 87% seen just once and around 3.6% held by the top ten. The material was peripheral blood, obtained in a trial of Ad26.COV2.S vaccine versus placebo. The receptors here all came from a person aged 18-60 years who received the Ad26.COV2.S COVID-19 vaccine or a placebo. CDR3s include the opening cysteine and the closing phenylalanine or tryptophan. The order of the fields is D gene, clone size, J gene, V gene, CDR3 DNA, CDR3 protein. The D gene is left open where the match is weak. Size tells how often a clone was seen (once, few, many) or the class of an expanded clone, and some rows leave it out.

d_call: .; clone_size: .; j_call: TRBJ2-2; v_call: TRBV27; cdr3_nt: TGTGCCAGCAGTCCGACTTGGGGGAACACCGGGGAGCTGTTTTTT; cdr3_aa: CASSPTWGNTGELFF
d_call: .; clone_size: .; j_call: TRBJ2-5; v_call: TRBV5-1; cdr3_nt: TGCGCCAGCAGCTGGGGGGCAGGGGAAGAGACCCAGTACTTC; cdr3_aa: CASSWGAGEETQYF
d_call: .; clone_size: .; j_call: TRBJ2-2; v_call: TRBV7-2; cdr3_nt: TGTGCCAGCAGCTTAGTAGCCGGGGTGGTCGGGGAGCTGTTTTTT; cdr3_aa: CASSLVAGVVGELFF
d_call: .; clone_size: .; j_call: TRBJ1-1; v_call: TRBV12-5; cdr3_nt: TGTGCTAGTGGTTTGGGCGGTACGGACACTGAAGCTTTCTTT; cdr3_aa: CASGLGGTDTEAFF
d_call: TRBD1; clone_size: .; j_call: TRBJ1-2; v_call: TRBV7-2; cdr3_nt: TGTGCCAGCAGCTTAGTGGGGGACAGCATAATAGGGGGCTACACCTTC; cdr3_aa: CASSLVGDSIIGGYTF
d_call: TRBD1; clone_size: few; j_call: TRBJ2-5; v_call: TRBV2; cdr3_nt: TGTGCCAGCAGTCCCAGGACAGGGGACCTATCGTACCAAGAGACCCAGTACTTC; cdr3_aa: CASSPRTGDLSYQETQYF
d_call: .; clone_size: .; j_call: TRBJ2-7; v_call: TRBV15; cdr3_nt: TGTGCCACCAGCAGAGAGGGTCAGGGTGAACAGTACTTC; cdr3_aa: CATSREGQGEQYF
d_call: TRBD1; clone_size: once; j_call: TRBJ2-7; v_call: TRBV5-1; cdr3_nt: TGCGCCAGCAGCGCCCCGGGACAGGGATCCTACGAGCAGTACTTC; cdr3_aa: CASSAPGQGSYEQYF
d_call: .; clone_size: once; j_call: TRBJ1-1; v_call: TRBV24-1; cdr3_nt: TGTGCCACCAGTGATCCGGGGACCGGTGAAGCTTTCTTT; cdr3_aa: CATSDPGTGEAFF
d_call: .; clone_size: .; j_call: TRBJ1-3; v_call: TRBV7-6; cdr3_nt: TGTGCCAGCAGCTTTGGGCAGGGACGAAACACCATATATTTT; cdr3_aa: CASSFGQGRNTIYF
d_call: .; clone_size: .; j_call: TRBJ2-3; v_call: TRBV19; cdr3_nt: TGTGCCAGTAGTATGGGGTGGGCAGGGGAATTGAGAGATACGCAGTATTTT; cdr3_aa: CASSMGWAGELRDTQYF
d_call: .; clone_size: few; j_call: TRBJ2-5; v_call: TRBV4-2; cdr3_nt: TGTGCCAGCAGCTCTCAGGACAACCGTGAGGAGACCCAGTACTTC; cdr3_aa: CASSSQDNREETQYF
d_call: TRBD1; clone_size: .; j_call: TRBJ2-1; v_call: TRBV5-1; cdr3_nt: TGCGCCAGCAGTCCCGGGACAGCTCTCGACAGTGAGCAGTTCTTC; cdr3_aa: CASSPGTALDSEQFF
d_call: .; clone_size: .; j_call: TRBJ1-1; v_call: TRBV11-3; cdr3_nt: TGTGCCAGCAGCCGTGGTGAAGACACTGAAGCTTTCTTT; cdr3_aa: CASSRGEDTEAFF
d_call: .; clone_size: .; j_call: TRBJ2-7; v_call: TRBV27; cdr3_nt: TGTGCCAGCGCCTGGGGCGACGAGCAGTACTTC; cdr3_aa: CASAWGDEQYF
d_call: .; clone_size: once; j_call: TRBJ2-7; v_call: TRBV19; cdr3_nt: TGTGCCAGTATACCTCGCGCACAAGTCGAGCAGTACTTC; cdr3_aa: CASIPRAQVEQYF
d_call: TRBD2; clone_size: .; j_call: TRBJ2-1; v_call: TRBV5-6; cdr3_nt: TGTGCCAGCAGCCTCCTCTGGACTAGCGGCAACAATGAGCAGTTCTTC; cdr3_aa: CASSLLWTSGNNEQFF
d_call: TRBD1; clone_size: .; j_call: TRBJ1-4; v_call: TRBV7-8; cdr3_nt: TGTGCCAGCAGCTTAGAGGACAGGGGTAATGAAAAACTGTTTTTT; cdr3_aa: CASSLEDRGNEKLFF
d_call: .; clone_size: .; j_call: TRBJ2-5; v_call: TRBV27; cdr3_nt: TGTGCCAGCAGTTCACGGTCCCAAGAGACCCAGTACTTC; cdr3_aa: CASSSRSQETQYF
d_call: .; clone_size: .; j_call: TRBJ2-2; v_call: TRBV11-2; cdr3_nt: TGTGCCAGCAGCTTAGATCCAGGCTCAAACACCGGGGAGCTGTTTTTT; cdr3_aa: CASSLDPGSNTGELFF
d_call: .; clone_size: .; j_call: TRBJ1-2; v_call: TRBV15; cdr3_nt: TGTGCCACCAGCCACAGGGAACATGGCTACACCTTC; cdr3_aa: CATSHREHGYTF
d_call: TRBD1; clone_size: .; j_call: TRBJ2-4; v_call: TRBV3-1/TRBV3-2; cdr3_nt: TGTGCCAGCAGCCAAGATCCAGGGGGCAGGGACATTCAGTACTTC; cdr3_aa: CASSQDPGGRDIQYF
d_call: .; clone_size: .; j_call: TRBJ1-5; v_call: TRBV10-3; cdr3_nt: TGTGCCATCAGTGATCAAGGGCCCGTTCGGCCCCAGCATTTT; cdr3_aa: CAISDQGPVRPQHF
d_call: TRBD2; clone_size: .; j_call: TRBJ2-2; v_call: TRBV11-3; cdr3_nt: TGTGCCAGCAGCCCCGGAGGGCTAGCGGGGGTTGCCGGGGAGCTGTTTTTT; cdr3_aa: CASSPGGLAGVAGELFF
d_call: .; clone_size: few; j_call: TRBJ1-1; v_call: TRBV3-1/TRBV3-2; cdr3_nt: TGTGCCAGCAGCCAAGGACTGATTGAAGCTTTCTTT; cdr3_aa: CASSQGLIEAFF
d_call: TRBD2; clone_size: few; j_call: TRBJ2-7; v_call: TRBV5-1; cdr3_nt: TGCGCCAGCAGCTTGGCCAGCGGGGGAGTTTACGAGCAGTACTTC; cdr3_aa: CASSLASGGVYEQYF
d_call: .; clone_size: .; j_call: TRBJ1-2; v_call: TRBV6-5; cdr3_nt: TGTGCCAGCAGTTTTCAGGGGAGAGTTAACTATGGCTACACCTTC; cdr3_aa: CASSFQGRVNYGYTF